This T cell receptor (beta chain) comes out of a study of cytomegalovirus exposure and HLA in healthy donors. The repertoire was sequenced with immunoSEQ multiplex PCR; TCRdb's copy has only in-frame clones and lacks some. This sample has about 49,000 clones, with roughly 92% found just once. For this clone: Antigen specificity is unknown.

Trimming took off 5 bases at V and 6 bases at J, with 17 bases between the two ends. CDR3 length equals 13 residues. From germline, CDR1 is SQVTM and CDR2 ANQGSEA. Study-level points and caveats: First-cohort TCR clusters tended to co-occur in the 120 or so validation repertoires, a later analysis found. The CMV antigen specificity of a few CMV-associated chains was confirmed through in vitro analysis.

The V gene is TRBV29-1, the J gene TRBJ2-7; D might be TRBD1 (6 bases). This TCR was recovered from a man aged 18 to 29 in good health and CMV-seronegative. Sequencing was done on a sample of PBMCs. The CDR3 here is CSVLGTLDGEQYF. The CDR3 DNA sequence: TGCAGCGTTTTGGGGACACTGGACGGCGAGCAGTACTTC.